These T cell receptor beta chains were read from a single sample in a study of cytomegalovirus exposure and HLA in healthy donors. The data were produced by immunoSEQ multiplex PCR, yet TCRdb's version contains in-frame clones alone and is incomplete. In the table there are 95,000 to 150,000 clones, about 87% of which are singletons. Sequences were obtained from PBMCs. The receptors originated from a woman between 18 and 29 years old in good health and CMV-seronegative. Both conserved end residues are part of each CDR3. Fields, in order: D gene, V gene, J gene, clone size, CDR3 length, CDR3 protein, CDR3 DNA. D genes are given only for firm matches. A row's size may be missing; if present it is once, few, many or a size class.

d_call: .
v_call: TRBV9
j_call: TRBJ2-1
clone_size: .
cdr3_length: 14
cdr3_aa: CASSGRDSYNEQFF
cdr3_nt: TGTGCCAGCAGCGGCCGGGACTCCTACAATGAGCAGTTCTTC

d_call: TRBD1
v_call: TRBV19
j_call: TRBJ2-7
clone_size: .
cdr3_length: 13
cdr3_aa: CASRRTGIDEQYF
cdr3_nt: TGTGCCAGTAGACGGACAGGGATCGACGAGCAGTACTTC

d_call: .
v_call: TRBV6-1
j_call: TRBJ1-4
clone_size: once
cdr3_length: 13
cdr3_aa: CASARQVHEKLFF
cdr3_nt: TGTGCCAGCGCAAGACAGGTGCATGAAAAACTGTTTTTT

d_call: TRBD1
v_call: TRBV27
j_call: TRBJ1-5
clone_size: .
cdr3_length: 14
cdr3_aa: CASSFGGGEQPQHF
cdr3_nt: TGTGCCAGCAGTTTCGGAGGGGGCGAGCAGCCCCAGCATTTT

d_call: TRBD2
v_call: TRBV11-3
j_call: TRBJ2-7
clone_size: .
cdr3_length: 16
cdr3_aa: CASSLDPLSGVYEQYF
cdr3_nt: TGTGCCAGCAGCTTAGATCCTCTTAGCGGGGTCTACGAGCAGTACTTC

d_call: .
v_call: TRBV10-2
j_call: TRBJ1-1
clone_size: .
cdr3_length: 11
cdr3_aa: CASGADTEAFF
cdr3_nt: TGCGCCAGCGGGGCGGACACTGAAGCTTTCTTT

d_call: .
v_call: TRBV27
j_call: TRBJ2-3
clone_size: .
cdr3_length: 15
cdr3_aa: CASSLFAASTDTQYF
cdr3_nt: TGTGCCAGCAGTTTATTTGCGGCGAGCACAGATACGCAGTATTTT

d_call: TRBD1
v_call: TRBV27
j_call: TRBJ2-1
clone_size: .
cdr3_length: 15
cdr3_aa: CASSLGQGRSNEQFF
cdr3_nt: TGTGCCAGCAGTCTCGGACAGGGGCGGTCCAATGAGCAGTTCTTC

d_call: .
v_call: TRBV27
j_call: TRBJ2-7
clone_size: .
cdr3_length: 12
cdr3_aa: CASSLGSGEQYF
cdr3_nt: TGTGCCAGCAGTTTAGGGTCGGGGGAGCAGTACTTC

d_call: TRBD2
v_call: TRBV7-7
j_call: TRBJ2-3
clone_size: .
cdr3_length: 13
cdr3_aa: CASSLSREGTQYF
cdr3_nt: TGTGCTAGCAGCTTATCCAGGGAGGGTACGCAGTATTTT

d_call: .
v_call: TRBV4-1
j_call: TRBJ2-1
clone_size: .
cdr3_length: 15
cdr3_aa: CASSQSGSDYNEQFF
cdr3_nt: TGCGCCAGCAGCCAATCTGGGAGCGACTACAATGAGCAGTTCTTC

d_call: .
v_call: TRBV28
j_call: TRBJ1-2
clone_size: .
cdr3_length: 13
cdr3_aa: CASSFGTIYGYTF
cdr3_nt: TGTGCCAGCAGTTTCGGGACTATCTACGGCTACACCTTC

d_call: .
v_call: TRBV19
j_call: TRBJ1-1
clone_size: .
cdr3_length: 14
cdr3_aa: CASSIRGGGTEAFF
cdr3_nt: TGTGCCAGTAGTATCCGAGGGGGTGGCACTGAAGCTTTCTTT

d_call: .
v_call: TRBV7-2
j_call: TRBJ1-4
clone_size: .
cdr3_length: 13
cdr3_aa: CASSQGFAEKLFF
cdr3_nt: TGTGCCAGCAGCCAGGGGTTTGCGGAAAAACTGTTTTTT

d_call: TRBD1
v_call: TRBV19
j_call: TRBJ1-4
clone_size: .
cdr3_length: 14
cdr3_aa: CASKRDRGGEKLFF
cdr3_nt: TGTGCCAGCAAGAGGGACAGGGGTGGCGAAAAACTGTTTTTT

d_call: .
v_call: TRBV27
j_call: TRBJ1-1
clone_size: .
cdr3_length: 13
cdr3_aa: CASSPDTNTEAFF
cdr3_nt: TGTGCCAGCAGCCCGGACACAAACACTGAAGCTTTCTTT

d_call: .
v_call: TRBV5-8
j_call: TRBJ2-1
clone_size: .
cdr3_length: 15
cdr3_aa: CASIRGRSSYNEQFF
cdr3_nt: TGTGCCAGCATCCGGGGGAGGAGCTCCTACAATGAGCAGTTCTTC

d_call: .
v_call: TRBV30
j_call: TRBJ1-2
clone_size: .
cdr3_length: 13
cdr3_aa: CAWRTTGLGGYTF
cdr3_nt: TGTGCCTGGAGGACCACGGGACTCGGTGGCTACACCTTC

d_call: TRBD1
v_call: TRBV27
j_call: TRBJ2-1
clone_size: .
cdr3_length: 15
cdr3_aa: CASSPIPGQGTEQFF
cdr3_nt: TGTGCCAGCAGCCCGATACCGGGACAGGGAACTGAGCAGTTCTTC

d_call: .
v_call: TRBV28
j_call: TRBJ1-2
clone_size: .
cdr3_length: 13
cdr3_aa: CASSPQAPDGYTF
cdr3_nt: TGTGCCAGCAGTCCGCAGGCGCCGGATGGCTACACCTTC

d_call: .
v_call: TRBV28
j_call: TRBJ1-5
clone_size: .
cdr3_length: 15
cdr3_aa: CASRPPQGGNQPQHF
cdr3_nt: TGTGCCAGCAGGCCTCCACAGGGTGGCAATCAGCCCCAGCATTTT

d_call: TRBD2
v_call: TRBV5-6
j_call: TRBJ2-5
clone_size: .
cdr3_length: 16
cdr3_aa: CASSGMTSRIQETQYF
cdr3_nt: TGTGCCAGCAGCGGAATGACTAGCAGAATTCAAGAGACCCAGTACTTC

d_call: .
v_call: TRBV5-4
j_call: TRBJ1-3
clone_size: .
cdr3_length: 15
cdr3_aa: CASSVGHPSGNTIYF
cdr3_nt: TGTGCCAGCAGCGTGGGACACCCCTCTGGAAACACCATATATTTT

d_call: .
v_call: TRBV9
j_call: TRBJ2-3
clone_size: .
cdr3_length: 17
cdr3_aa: CASSADRFSGVTDTQYF
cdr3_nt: TGTGCCAGCAGCGCAGACAGGTTTTCGGGCGTCACAGATACGCAGTATTTT

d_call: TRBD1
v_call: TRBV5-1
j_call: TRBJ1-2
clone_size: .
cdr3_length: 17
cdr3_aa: CASSLARSGDRGYGYTF
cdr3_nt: TGCGCCAGCAGCTTGGCCCGATCGGGGGACAGGGGCTATGGCTACACCTTC

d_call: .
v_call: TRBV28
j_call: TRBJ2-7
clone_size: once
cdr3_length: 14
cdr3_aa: CASSLSRGSHEQYF
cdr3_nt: TGTGCCAGCAGTTTATCTCGTGGTAGTCACGAGCAGTACTTC

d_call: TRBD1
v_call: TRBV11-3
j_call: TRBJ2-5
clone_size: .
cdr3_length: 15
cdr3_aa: CASSEITGVQETQYF
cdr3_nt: TGTGCCAGCAGCGAAATTACAGGGGTTCAAGAGACCCAGTACTTC

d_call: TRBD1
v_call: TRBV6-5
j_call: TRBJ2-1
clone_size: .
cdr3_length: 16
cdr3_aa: CASSYRDRGAYNEQFF
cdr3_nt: TGTGCCAGCAGTTACCGGGACAGGGGGGCCTACAATGAGCAGTTCTTC

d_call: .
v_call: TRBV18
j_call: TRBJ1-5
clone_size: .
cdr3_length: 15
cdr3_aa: CASSPRRGPNQPQHF
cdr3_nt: TGTGCCAGCTCACCGAGGAGGGGACCTAATCAGCCCCAGCATTTT

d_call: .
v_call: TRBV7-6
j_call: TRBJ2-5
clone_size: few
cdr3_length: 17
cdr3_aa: CASSEDYALEPGETQYF
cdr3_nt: TGTGCCAGCAGCGAAGACTACGCACTCGAACCGGGAGAGACCCAGTACTTC

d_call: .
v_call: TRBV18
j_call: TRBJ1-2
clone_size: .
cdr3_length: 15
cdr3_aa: CAVTGPDLLYYGYTF
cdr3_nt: TGTGCCGTTACAGGGCCAGACCTTCTGTACTATGGCTACACCTTC

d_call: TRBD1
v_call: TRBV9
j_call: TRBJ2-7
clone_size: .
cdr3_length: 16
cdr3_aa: CASSVTGQGASYEQYF
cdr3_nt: TGTGCCAGCAGCGTAACGGGACAGGGGGCGTCCTACGAGCAGTACTTC

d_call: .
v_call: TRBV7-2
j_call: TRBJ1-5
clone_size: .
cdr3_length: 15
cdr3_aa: CASSPQGYSNQPQHF
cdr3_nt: TGTGCCAGCAGCCCCCAGGGGTATAGCAATCAGCCCCAGCATTTT

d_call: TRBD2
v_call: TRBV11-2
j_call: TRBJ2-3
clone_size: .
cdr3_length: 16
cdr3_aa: CASSRSGGISTDTQYF
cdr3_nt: TGTGCCAGCAGCCGTAGCGGGGGGATTAGCACAGATACGCAGTATTTT

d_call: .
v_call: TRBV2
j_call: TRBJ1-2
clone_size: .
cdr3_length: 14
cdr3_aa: CASSSAAGPYGYTF
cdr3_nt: TGTGCCAGCAGTTCTGCGGCAGGGCCCTATGGCTACACCTTC

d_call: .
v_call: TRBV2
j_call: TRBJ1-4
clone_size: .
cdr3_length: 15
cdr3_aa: CASSMQGLKQEKLFF
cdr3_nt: TGTGCCAGCAGTATGCAGGGTTTAAAACAAGAAAAACTGTTTTTT

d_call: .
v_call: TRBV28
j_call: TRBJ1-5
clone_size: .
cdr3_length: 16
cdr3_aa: CASSLRGFMGNQPQHF
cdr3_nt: TGTGCCAGCAGTTTAAGAGGGTTTATGGGGAATCAGCCCCAGCATTTT

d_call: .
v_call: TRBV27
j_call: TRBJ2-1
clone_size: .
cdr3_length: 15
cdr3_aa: CASSLNSAPYNEQFF
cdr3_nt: TGTGCCAGCAGTTTGAATAGCGCACCATACAATGAGCAGTTCTTC

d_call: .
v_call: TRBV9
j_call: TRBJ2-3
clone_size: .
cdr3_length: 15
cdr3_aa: CASSLWGGKTDTQYF
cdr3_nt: TGTGCCAGCAGCCTGTGGGGGGGCAAGACAGATACGCAGTATTTT

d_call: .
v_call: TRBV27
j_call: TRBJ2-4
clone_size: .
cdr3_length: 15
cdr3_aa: CASSYAGKRANIQYF
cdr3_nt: TGTGCCAGCAGTTATGCCGGGAAAAGGGCGAACATTCAGTACTTC

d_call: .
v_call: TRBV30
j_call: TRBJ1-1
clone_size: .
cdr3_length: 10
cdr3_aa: CAWEGREAFF
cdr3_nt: TGTGCCTGGGAGGGTCGGGAAGCTTTCTTT

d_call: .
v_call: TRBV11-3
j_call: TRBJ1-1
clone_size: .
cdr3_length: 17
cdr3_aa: CASSLDPPGIMNTEAFF
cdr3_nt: TGTGCCAGCAGCTTAGATCCCCCAGGGATAATGAACACTGAAGCTTTCTTT

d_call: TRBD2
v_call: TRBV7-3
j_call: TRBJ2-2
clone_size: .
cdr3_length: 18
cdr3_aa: CASSPRVGASGSSGELFF
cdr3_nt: TGTGCCAGCAGCCCACGGGTTGGGGCTAGCGGGTCATCCGGGGAGCTGTTTTTT

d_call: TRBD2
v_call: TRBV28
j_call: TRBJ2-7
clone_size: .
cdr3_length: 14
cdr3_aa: CASTTSGRIYEQYF
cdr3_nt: TGTGCCAGCACCACTAGCGGGAGGATATACGAGCAGTACTTC